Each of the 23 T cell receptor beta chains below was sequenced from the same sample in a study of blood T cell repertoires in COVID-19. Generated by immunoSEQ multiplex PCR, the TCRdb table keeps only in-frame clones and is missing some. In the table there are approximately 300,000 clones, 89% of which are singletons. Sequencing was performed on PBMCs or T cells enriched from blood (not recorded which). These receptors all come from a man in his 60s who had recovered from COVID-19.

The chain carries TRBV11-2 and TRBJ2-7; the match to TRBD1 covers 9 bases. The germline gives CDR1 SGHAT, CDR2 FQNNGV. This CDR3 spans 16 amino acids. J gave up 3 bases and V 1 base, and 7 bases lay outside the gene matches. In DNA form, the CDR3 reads TGTGCCAGCAGCTTAGGCCGGGGACAGGGAGGCTACGAGCAGTACTTC. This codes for CASSLGRGQGGYEQYF.

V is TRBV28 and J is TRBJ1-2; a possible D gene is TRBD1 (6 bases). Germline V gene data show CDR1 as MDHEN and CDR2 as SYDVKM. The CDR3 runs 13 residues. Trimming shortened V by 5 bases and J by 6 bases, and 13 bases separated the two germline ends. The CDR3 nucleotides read TGTGCCAGCAGTAGGAACAGGGTGGATGGCTACACCTTC. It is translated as CASSRNRVDGYTF.

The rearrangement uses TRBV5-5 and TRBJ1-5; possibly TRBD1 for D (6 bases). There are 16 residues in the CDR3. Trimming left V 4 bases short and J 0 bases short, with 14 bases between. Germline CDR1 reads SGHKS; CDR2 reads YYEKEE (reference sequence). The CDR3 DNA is TGTGCCAGCAGCCTTCTACAGGGATATAGCAATCAGCCCCAGCATTTT. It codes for CASSLLQGYSNQPQHF.

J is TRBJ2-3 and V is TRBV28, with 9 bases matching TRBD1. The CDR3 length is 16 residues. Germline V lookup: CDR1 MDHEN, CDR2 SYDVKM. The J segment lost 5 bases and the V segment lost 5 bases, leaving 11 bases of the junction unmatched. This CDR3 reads CASSIGQGFFGDTQYF. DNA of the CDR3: TGTGCCAGCAGTATTGGACAGGGGTTCTTCGGAGATACGCAGTATTTT.

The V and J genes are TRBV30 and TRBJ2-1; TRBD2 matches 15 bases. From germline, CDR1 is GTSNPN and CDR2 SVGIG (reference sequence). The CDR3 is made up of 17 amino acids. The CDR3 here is CSGSGLAGGRSYNEQFF. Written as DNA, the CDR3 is TGTTCGGGGTCGGGACTAGCGGGAGGAAGGTCCTACAATGAGCAGTTCTTC.

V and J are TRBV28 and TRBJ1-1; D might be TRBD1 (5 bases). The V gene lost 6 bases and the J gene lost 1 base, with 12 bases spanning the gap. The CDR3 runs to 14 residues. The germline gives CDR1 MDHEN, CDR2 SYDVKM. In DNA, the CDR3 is TGTGCCAGCAGATATGGGGGGGAGAACACTGAAGCTTTCTTT. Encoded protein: CASRYGGENTEAFF.

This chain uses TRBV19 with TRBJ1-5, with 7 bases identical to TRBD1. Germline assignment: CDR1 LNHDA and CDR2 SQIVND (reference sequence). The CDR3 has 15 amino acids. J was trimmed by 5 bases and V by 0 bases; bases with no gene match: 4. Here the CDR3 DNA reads TGTGCCAGTAGTATAGAACAGGGGCCGCATCAGCCCCAGCATTTT. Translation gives CASSIEQGPHQPQHF.

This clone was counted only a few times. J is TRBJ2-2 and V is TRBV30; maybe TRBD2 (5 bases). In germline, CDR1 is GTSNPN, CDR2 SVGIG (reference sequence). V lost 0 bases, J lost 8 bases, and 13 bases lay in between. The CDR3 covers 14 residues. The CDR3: CAWSVTGSVGELFF. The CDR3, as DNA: TGTGCCTGGAGTGTAACGGGTAGCGTGGGGGAGCTGTTTTTT.

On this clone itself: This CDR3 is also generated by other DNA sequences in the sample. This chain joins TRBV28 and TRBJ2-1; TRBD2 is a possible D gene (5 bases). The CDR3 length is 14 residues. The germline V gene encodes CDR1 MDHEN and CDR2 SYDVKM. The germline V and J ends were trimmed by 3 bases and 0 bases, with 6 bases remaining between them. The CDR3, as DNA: TGTGCCAGCAGTTTTAGCGTCTCCTACAATGAGCAGTTCTTC. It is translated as CASSFSVSYNEQFF.

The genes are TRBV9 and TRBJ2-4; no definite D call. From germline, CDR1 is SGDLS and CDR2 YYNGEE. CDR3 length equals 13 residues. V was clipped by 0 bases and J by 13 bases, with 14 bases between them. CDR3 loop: CASSVDDTRSQYF. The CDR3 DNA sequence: TGTGCCAGCAGCGTAGATGACACCCGATCCCAGTACTTC.

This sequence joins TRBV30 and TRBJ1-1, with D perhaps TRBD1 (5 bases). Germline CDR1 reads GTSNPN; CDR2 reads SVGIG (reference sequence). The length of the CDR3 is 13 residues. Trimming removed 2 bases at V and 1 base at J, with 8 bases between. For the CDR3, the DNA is TGTGCCTGGAGTCTTGACAGGAACACTGAAGCTTTCTTT. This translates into CAWSLDRNTEAFF.

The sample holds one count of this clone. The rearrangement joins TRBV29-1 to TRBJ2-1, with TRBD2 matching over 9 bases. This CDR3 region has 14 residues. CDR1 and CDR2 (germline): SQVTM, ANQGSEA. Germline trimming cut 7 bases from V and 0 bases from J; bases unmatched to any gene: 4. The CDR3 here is CSATTSGSYNEQFF. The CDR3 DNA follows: TGCAGCGCGACGACTAGCGGCTCCTACAATGAGCAGTTCTTC.

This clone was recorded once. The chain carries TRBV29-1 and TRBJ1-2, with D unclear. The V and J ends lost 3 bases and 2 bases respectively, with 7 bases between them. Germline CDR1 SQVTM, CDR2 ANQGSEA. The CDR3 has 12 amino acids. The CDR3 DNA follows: TGCAGCGTTGACACAGTAAACTATGGCTACACCTTC. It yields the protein CSVDTVNYGYTF.

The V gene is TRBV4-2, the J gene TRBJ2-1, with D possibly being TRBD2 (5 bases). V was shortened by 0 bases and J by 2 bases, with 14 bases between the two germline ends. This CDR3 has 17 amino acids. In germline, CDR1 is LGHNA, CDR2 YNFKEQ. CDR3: CASSQDRTPPTYNEQFF. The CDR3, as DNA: TGTGCCAGCAGCCAAGATAGGACTCCACCAACCTACAATGAGCAGTTCTTC.

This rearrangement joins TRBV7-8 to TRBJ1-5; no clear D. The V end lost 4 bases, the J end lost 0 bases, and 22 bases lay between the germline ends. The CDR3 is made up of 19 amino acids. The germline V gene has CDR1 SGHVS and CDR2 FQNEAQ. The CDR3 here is CASSSPPSIAVYSNQPQHF. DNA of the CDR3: TGTGCCAGCAGCTCCCCCCCGTCTATTGCCGTTTATAGCAATCAGCCCCAGCATTTT. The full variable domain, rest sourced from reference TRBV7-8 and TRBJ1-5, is GAGVSQSPRYKVAKRGQDVALRCDPISGHVSLFWYQQALGQGPEFLTYFQNEAQLDKSGLPSDRFFAERPEGSVSTLKIQRTQQEDSAVYLCASSSPPSIAVYSNQPQHFGDGTRLSIL.

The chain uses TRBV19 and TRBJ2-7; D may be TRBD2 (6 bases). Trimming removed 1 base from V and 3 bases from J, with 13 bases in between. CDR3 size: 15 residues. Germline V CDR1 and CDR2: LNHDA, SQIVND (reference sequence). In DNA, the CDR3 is TGTGCCAGTAGTATAGCGGGCGGGACCATCTACGAGCAGTACTTC. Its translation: CASSIAGGTIYEQYF.

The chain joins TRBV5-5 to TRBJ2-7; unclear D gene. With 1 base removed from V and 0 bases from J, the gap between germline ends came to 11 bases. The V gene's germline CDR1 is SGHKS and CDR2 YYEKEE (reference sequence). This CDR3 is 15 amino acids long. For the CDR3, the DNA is TGTGCCAGCAGCTTGATGGGCTTAGGCTCCTACGAGCAGTACTTC. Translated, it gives CASSLMGLGSYEQYF.

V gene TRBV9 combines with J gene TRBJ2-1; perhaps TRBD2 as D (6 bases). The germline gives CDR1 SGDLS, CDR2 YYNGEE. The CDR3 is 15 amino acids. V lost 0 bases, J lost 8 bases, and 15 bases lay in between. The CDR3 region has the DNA TGTGCCAGCAGCGTAGCGGGAGACTTATACGATGAGCAGTTCTTC. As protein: CASSVAGDLYDEQFF.

CDR3 sequence: CASGRQGRNYGYTF. Written as DNA, the CDR3 is TGTGCCAGCGGAAGACAGGGGAGAAACTATGGCTACACCTTC. The rearrangement uses TRBV4-2 and TRBJ1-2, with TRBD1 matching over 8 bases. Looked up from germline, CDR1 is LGHNA and CDR2 is YNFKEQ. Trimming cost V 8 bases and J 2 bases; bases outside gene matches: 7. This CDR3 region has 14 residues.

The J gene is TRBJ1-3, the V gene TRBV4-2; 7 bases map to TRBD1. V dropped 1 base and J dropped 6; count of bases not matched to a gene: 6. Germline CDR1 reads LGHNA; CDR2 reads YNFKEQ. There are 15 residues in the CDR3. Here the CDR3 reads CASSQVGQDANTIYF. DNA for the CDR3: TGTGCCAGCAGCCAAGTCGGACAGGATGCAAACACCATATATTTT.

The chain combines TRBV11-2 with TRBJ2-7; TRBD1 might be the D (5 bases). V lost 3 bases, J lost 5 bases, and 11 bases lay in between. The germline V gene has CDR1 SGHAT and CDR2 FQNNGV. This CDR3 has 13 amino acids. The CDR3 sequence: CASSFNLQDEQYF. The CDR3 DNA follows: TGTGCCAGCAGCTTCAATCTACAGGACGAGCAGTACTTC.

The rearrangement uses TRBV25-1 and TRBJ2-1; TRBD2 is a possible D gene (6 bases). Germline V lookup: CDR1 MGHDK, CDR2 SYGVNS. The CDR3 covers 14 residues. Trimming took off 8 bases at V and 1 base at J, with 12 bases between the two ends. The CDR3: CASSLAISYNEQFF. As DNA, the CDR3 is TGTGCCAGCTCTCTAGCGATTTCCTACAATGAGCAGTTCTTC.

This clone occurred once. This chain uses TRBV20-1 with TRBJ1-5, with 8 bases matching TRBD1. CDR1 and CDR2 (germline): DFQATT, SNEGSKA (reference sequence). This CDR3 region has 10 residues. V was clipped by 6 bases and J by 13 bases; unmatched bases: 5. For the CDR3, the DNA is TGCAGTGCCGACAGGACAGGGCAGCATTTT. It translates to CSADRTGQHF.